The clone carrying this T cell receptor (beta chain) was seen a single time. The antigen is unknown. Per the germline V gene, CDR1 is SGHDN and CDR2 is FVKESK. The CDR3 extends over 16 amino acids. Trimming took 1 base from V and 4 from J, leaving 11 bases between them. This sample was taken from a study of T cell responses to AZD1222 COVID-19 vaccine. Overall study results and limits: Spike as a whole was targeted by vaccine-associated CD4 TCRs, dominant at 160-218 and 743-854. Clonal diversity may have been underestimated in mostly white British donors.

The protocol was immunoSEQ multiplex PCR, while the TCRdb copy is restricted to in-frame clones and leaves out a portion. This table holds some 130,000 clones, under 95% found once. This sample comprised peripheral blood, obtained 28 days after the second AZD1222 dose. The sequence was collected from an adult who received the AZD1222 COVID-19 vaccine. The chain has TRBV14 and TRBJ2-6; D is ambiguous. CDR3: CASSQVLGKGANVLTF. CDR3 bases: TGTGCCAGCAGCCAAGTTCTGGGGAAAGGGGCCAACGTCCTGACTTTC.